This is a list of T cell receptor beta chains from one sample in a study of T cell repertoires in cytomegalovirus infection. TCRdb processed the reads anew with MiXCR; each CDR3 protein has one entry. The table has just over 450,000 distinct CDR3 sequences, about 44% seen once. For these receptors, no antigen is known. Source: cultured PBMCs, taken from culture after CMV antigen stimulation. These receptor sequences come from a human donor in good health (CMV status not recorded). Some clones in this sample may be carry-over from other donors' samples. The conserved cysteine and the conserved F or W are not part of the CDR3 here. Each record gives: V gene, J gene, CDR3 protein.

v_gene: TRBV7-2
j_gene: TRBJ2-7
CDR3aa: ASTPGVSYEQY

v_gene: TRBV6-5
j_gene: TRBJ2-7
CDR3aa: ASSTSTRGAYYEQY

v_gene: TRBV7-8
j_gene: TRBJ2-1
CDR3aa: ASRPGLSSYNEQF

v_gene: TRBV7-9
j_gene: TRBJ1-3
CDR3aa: ASSSQGNTIY

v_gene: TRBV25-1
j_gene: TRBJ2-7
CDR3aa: ASSELGSWEQY

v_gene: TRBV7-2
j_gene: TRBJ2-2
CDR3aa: ASSFVTFSGELF

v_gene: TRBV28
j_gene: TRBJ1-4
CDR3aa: ASSPWTEKLF

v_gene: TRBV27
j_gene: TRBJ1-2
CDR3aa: ASRGQGVGGYT

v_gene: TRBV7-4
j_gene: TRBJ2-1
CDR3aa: ASSPLSLNGNEQF

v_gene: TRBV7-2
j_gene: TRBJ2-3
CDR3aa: ASSYVHPGDTQY

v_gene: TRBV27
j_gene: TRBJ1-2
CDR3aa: ASRNPGSNYGYT

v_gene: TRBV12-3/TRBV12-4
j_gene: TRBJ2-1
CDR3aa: ASNAGSYNEQF

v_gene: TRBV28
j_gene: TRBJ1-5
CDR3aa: ASSLFNPLEGNQPQH

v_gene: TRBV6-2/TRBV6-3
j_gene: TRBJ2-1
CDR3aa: ASSPTGTPPYNEQF

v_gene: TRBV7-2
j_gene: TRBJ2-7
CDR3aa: ASSLAITESEQY

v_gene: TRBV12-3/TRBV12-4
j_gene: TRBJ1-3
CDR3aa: ATYGGNTIY

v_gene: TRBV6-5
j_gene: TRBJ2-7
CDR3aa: ASSTPRGGVGEQY

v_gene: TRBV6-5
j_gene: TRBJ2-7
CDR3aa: ASSYGGGVSYEQY

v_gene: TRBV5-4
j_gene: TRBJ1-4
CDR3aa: ASSLGPGPYNEKLF

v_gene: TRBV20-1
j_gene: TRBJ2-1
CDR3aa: SASTTSGGYNEQF

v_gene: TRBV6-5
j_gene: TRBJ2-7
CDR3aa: ASSYGSVGQSYEQY

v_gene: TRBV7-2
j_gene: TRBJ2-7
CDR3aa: ASSLAGTGLFYEQY

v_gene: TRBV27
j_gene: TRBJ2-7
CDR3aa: ASSLTDPGLGIYEQY